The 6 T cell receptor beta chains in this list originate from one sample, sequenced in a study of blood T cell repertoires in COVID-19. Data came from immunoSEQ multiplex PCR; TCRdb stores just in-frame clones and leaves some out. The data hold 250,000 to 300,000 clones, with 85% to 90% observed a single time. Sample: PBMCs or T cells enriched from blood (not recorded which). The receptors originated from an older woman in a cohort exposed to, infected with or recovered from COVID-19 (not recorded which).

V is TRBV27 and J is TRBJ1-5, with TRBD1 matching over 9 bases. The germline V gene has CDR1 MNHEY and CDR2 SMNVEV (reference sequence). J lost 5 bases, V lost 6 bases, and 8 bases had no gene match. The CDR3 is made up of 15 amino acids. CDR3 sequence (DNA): TGTGCCAGCAGATACAGGGGGCGCCGTGATCAGCCCCAGCATTTT. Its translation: CASRYRGRRDQPQHF.

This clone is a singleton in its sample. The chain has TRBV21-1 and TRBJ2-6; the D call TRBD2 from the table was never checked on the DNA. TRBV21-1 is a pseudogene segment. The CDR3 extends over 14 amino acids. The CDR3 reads CAGPGRSGANVLTF. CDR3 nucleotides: TGTGCCGGCCCGGGGAGATCTGGGGCCAACGTCCTGACTTTC.

The DNA of the CDR3 is TGTGCCAGCAGCTCTACCCCCCCGTCAGCCAAAAACATTCAGTACTTC. As protein: CASSSTPPSAKNIQYF. The chain couples TRBV7-9 to TRBJ2-4; the D is unclear. The germline CDR1 and CDR2 sequences are SEHNR and FQNEAQ (reference sequence). There are 16 residues in the CDR3. Trimming shortened V by 4 bases and J by 0 bases, and 13 bases separated the two germline ends.

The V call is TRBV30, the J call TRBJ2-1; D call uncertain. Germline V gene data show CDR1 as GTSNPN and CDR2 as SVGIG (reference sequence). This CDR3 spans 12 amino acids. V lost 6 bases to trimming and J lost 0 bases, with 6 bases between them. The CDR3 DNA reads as TGTGCCTGTACTTACTCCTACAATGAGCAGTTCTTC. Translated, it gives CACTYSYNEQFF.

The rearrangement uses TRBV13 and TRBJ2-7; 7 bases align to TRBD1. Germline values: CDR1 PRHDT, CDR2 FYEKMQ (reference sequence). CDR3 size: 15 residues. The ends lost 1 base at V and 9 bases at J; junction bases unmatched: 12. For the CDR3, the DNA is TGTGCCAGCAGCTTAGAAGCGGACAGGAAATATGCGCAGTACTTC. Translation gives CASSLEADRKYAQYF.

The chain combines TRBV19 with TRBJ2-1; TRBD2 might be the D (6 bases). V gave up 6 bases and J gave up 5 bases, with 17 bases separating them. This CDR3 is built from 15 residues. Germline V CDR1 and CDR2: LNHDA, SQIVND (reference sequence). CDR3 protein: CASSPRGSGHNEQFF. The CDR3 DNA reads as TGTGCCAGTAGCCCTCGGGGTAGCGGACACAATGAGCAGTTCTTC.